A selection of T cell receptor beta chains follows, all from one sample in a study of blood T cell repertoires in COVID-19. Libraries were prepared by immunoSEQ multiplex PCR; TCRdb keeps only in-frame clonotypes and omits some of them. The repertoire holds a few hundred thousand clones, 86% seen once, with approximately 13% in the top ten. Specimen: peripheral blood. Every receptor here comes from a man older than 75 with acute or convalescent COVID-19. Each CDR3 is given with its conserved first and last residue. D genes are given only for firm matches. Only part of the rows carry a size: once, few, many, or a class if the clone is expanded.

J gene,V gene,D gene,clone size,CDR3 protein,CDR3 DNA
TRBJ1-2,TRBV28,NA,NA,CASGGGTNYGYTF,TGTGCCAGTGGGGGGGGCACCAACTATGGCTACACCTTC
TRBJ2-2,TRBV7-9,TRBD1,NA,CASSSSGGDTGELFF,TGTGCCAGCAGCTCCTCAGGGGGCGACACCGGGGAGCTGTTTTTT
TRBJ1-6,TRBV5-1,TRBD1,NA,CASSLGQGGSPLHF,TGCGCCAGCAGCTTGGGGCAGGGGGGCTCACCCCTCCACTTT
TRBJ1-1,TRBV18,NA,NA,CASSSVNTEAFF,TGTGCCAGCTCCTCAGTGAACACTGAAGCTTTCTTT
TRBJ2-1,TRBV29-1,TRBD2,NA,CSVSRGGGSASEQFF,TGCAGCGTCAGCCGGGGGGGTGGTTCCGCGAGTGAGCAGTTCTTC
TRBJ1-2,TRBV27,NA,NA,CASSFSGAYGYTF,TGTGCCAGCAGTTTTTCAGGGGCCTATGGCTACACCTTC
TRBJ2-1,TRBV28,NA,NA,CASRTGTYNEQFF,TGTGCCAGCAGGACGGGAACCTACAATGAGCAGTTCTTC
TRBJ1-6,TRBV4-2,NA,once,CASSQDRGGSYNSPLHF,TGTGCCAGCAGCCAAGATCGGGGGGGCTCCTATAATTCACCCCTCCACTTT
TRBJ1-6,TRBV5-1,NA,NA,CASSLERSGPINSPLHF,TGCGCCAGCAGCTTGGAGCGGTCCGGACCGATTAATTCACCCCTCCACTTT
TRBJ2-7,TRBV5-4,TRBD1,NA,CASSPGQGATYEQYF,TGTGCCAGCAGCCCTGGACAGGGGGCAACGTACGAGCAGTACTTC
TRBJ2-5,TRBV3-1/TRBV3-2,TRBD2,NA,CASSPDYRGGETQYF,TGTGCCAGCAGCCCGGACTACCGCGGGGGAGAGACCCAGTACTTC
TRBJ2-1,TRBV6-2/TRBV6-3,NA,NA,CASSYSGGLPYNEQFF,TGTGCCAGCAGTTACTCGGGGGGGCTTCCCTACAATGAGCAGTTCTTC
TRBJ2-1,TRBV3-1/TRBV3-2,TRBD2,NA,CASQRGGRSGEQFF,TGTGCCAGCCAGCGGGGGGGCCGATCCGGAGAGCAGTTCTTC
TRBJ2-5,TRBV6-1,NA,NA,CASSENWGGTGDHQETQYF,TGTGCCAGCAGTGAAAATTGGGGAGGAACAGGGGATCACCAAGAGACCCAGTACTTC
TRBJ2-5,TRBV28,TRBD1,once,CASKSPGQGGEAQYF,TGTGCCAGCAAAAGTCCGGGACAGGGGGGAGAGGCCCAGTACTTC
TRBJ2-3,TRBV7-9,TRBD1,NA,CASSWDRGGITDTQYF,TGTGCCAGCAGCTGGGACAGGGGCGGAATCACAGATACGCAGTATTTT
TRBJ2-3,TRBV5-1,TRBD2,few,CASSFQVGGATDTQYF,TGCGCCAGCAGCTTCCAAGTCGGGGGGGCCACAGATACGCAGTATTTT
TRBJ2-7,TRBV5-8,NA,NA,CASRFTGVEQYF,TGTGCCAGCAGATTCACCGGAGTGGAGCAGTACTTC
TRBJ1-6,TRBV27,NA,NA,CASSSGISYNSPLHF,TGTGCCAGCTCCTCAGGGATCTCCTATAATTCACCCCTCCACTTT
TRBJ2-7,TRBV5-1,TRBD2,few,CASSPLLASGSPGWQYF,TGCGCCAGCAGCCCGTTATTGGCTAGCGGGAGCCCTGGTTGGCAGTACTTC
TRBJ1-5,TRBV15,NA,NA,CATSPGLSNQPQHF,TGTGCCACCAGCCCCGGACTTAGCAATCAGCCCCAGCATTTT
TRBJ2-7,TRBV7-8,TRBD2,few,CASSSSQGAGTTYEQYF,TGTGCCAGCAGCTCTTCCCAAGGGGCAGGGACTACCTACGAGCAGTACTTC
TRBJ2-1,TRBV10-1,NA,NA,CARPRRGNEQFF,TGCGCCAGACCCAGACGAGGCAATGAGCAGTTCTTC
TRBJ1-6,TRBV6-5,NA,NA,CASSYSAVYNSPLHF,TGTGCCAGCAGTTACTCCGCAGTGTATAATTCACCCCTCCACTTT
TRBJ1-2,TRBV5-6,TRBD1,NA,CASSSEGARGYTF,TGTGCCAGCAGCTCCGAGGGGGCAAGGGGCTACACCTTC
TRBJ1-4,TRBV2,NA,once,CASRGGTNEKLFF,TGTGCCAGCAGGGGAGGCACTAATGAAAAACTGTTTTTT
TRBJ1-6,TRBV11-1,TRBD1,NA,CASSTGTGYISPLHF,TGTGCCAGCTCTACCGGGACAGGGTACATCTCACCCCTCCACTTT
TRBJ2-7,TRBV5-6,TRBD1,NA,CASSQGDRGTYF,TGTGCCAGCAGCCAGGGGGACAGGGGAACGTACTTC
TRBJ2-7,TRBV29-1,TRBD2,NA,CSARSGRRDYEQYF,TGCAGCGCCCGTAGCGGGAGGAGGGACTACGAGCAGTACTTC
TRBJ2-2,TRBV2,NA,NA,CASTGDVNTGELFF,TGTGCCAGCACGGGGGACGTTAACACCGGGGAGCTGTTTTTT
TRBJ2-1,TRBV21-1,NA,once,CASSAGDRNEQFF,TGTGCCAGCAGCGCGGGGGACCGTAATGAGCAGTTCTTC
TRBJ1-2,TRBV9,TRBD1,NA,CASSVDPLRSGQGNYGYTF,TGTGCCAGCAGCGTAGACCCTCTGCGGTCGGGACAGGGAAACTATGGCTACACCTTC
TRBJ2-3,TRBV4-1,TRBD1,once,CASRSFLTGGVRDTQYF,TGCGCCAGCCGTTCTTTTCTGACAGGGGGTGTGAGGGATACGCAGTATTTT
TRBJ2-2,TRBV4-1,TRBD2,NA,CASSQFGLANTGELFF,TGCGCCAGCAGCCAATTCGGACTAGCGAACACCGGGGAGCTGTTTTTT
TRBJ1-1,TRBV2,TRBD1,NA,CASSASQGAWGTEAFF,TGTGCCAGCAGTGCGTCTCAGGGGGCGTGGGGCACTGAAGCTTTCTTT
TRBJ2-2,TRBV28,TRBD1,NA,CATRQGPNTGELFF,TGTGCCACTCGACAGGGCCCGAACACCGGGGAGCTGTTTTTT
TRBJ1-4,TRBV24-1,NA,NA,CATSRGGQGEKLFF,TGTGCCACCAGTCGAGGAGGGCAGGGTGAAAAACTGTTTTTT
TRBJ2-1,TRBV3-1/TRBV3-2,TRBD2,once,CASSQGRTSGGDEQFF,TGTGCCAGCAGCCAAGGTCGGACTAGTGGAGGCGATGAGCAGTTCTTC
TRBJ1-5,TRBV10-3,NA,NA,CAISDRASNQPQHF,TGTGCCATCAGTGACAGGGCTAGCAATCAGCCCCAGCATTTT
TRBJ2-7,TRBV9,TRBD2,NA,CASSVVASGNEEQYF,TGTGCCAGCAGCGTAGTGGCTAGCGGGAACGAGGAGCAGTACTTC